This T cell receptor (beta chain) was documented in a study of cytomegalovirus exposure and HLA in healthy donors. The PCR contained 60 Vbeta and 13 Jbeta primers. Sequencing was performed with immunoSEQ multiplex PCR; in TCRdb, only in-frame clones are kept and a portion is missing. The profile shows a few hundred thousand clones, about 80% of them singletons. The V gene lost 1 base and the J gene lost 8 bases, with 15 bases spanning the gap. The CDR3 spans 15 residues. CDR1 is KGHSH, CDR2 LQKENI, per germline. Sequenced input: PBMCs. J is TRBJ2-1 and V is TRBV18; perhaps TRBD1 as D (6 bases). The sequence was obtained from a woman aged 55-69 years in good health and CMV-seropositive. The CDR3 DNA is TGTGCCAGCTCACCACTACCAGGGGATCAGGATGAGCAGTTCTTC. Amino acids: CASSPLPGDQDEQFF.